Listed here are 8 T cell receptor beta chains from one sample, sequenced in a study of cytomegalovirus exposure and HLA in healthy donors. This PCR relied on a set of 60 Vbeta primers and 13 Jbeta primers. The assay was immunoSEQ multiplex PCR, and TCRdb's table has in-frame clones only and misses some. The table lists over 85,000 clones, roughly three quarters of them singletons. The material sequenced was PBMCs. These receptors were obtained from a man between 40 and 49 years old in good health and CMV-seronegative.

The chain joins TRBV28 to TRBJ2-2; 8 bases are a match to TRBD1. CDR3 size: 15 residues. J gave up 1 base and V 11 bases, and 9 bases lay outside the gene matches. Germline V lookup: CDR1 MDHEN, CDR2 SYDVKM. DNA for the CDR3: TGTGCCGGCCGTCGGGACAGGAGGAACACCGGGGAGCTGTTTTTT. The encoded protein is CAGRRDRRNTGELFF.

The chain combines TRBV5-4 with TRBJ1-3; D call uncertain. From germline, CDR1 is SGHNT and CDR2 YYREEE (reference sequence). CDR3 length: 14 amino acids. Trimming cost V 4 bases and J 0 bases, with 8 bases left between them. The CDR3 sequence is CASSKYSSGNTIYF. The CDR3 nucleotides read TGTGCCAGCAGCAAATATAGCTCTGGAAACACCATATATTTT.

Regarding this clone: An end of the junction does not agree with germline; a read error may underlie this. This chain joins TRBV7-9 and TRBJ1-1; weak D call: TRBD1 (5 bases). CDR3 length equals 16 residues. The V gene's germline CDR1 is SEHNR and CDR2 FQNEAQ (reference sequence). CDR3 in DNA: TGTTCCAGCAGCCACGGCAGGGTGGTTAGAAACACTGAAGCTTTCTTT. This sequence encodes CSSSHGRVVRNTEAFF.

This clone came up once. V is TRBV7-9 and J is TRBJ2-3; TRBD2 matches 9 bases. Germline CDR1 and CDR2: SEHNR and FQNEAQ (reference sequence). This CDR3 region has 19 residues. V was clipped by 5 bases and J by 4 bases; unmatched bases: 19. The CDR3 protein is CASSPLKLRRGGPPDTQYF. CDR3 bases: TGTGCCAGCAGCCCCTTAAAGCTCCGGCGGGGGGGCCCACCAGATACGCAGTATTTT.

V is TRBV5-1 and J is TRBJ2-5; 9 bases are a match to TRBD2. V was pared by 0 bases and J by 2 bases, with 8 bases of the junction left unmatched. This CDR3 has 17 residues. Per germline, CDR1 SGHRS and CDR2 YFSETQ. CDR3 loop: CASSLVGGGAKQETQYF. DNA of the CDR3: TGCGCCAGCAGCTTGGTGGGCGGGGGGGCCAAACAAGAGACCCAGTACTTC.

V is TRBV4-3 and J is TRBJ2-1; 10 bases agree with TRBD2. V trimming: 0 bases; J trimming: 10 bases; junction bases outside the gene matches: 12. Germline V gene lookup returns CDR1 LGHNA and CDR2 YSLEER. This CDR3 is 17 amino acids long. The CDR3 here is CASSQDTGAGGPGEQFF. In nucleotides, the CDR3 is TGCGCCAGCAGCCAAGATACCGGAGCGGGGGGGCCGGGGGAGCAGTTCTTC.

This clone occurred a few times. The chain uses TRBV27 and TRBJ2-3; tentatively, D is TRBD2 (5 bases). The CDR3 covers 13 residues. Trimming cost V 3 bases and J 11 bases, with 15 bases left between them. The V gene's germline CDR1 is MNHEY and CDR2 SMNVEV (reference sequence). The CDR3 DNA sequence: TGTGCCAGCAGTTTCGGGGTATTTAGTGGGCAGTATTTT. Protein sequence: CASSFGVFSGQYF.

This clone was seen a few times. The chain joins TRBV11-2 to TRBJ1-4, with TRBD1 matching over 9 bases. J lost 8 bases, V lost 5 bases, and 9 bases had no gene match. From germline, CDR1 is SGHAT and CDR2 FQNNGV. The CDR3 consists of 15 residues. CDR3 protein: CASSPPGTGREKLFF. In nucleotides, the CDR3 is TGTGCCAGCAGCCCCCCGGGGACAGGGAGAGAAAAACTGTTTTTT.